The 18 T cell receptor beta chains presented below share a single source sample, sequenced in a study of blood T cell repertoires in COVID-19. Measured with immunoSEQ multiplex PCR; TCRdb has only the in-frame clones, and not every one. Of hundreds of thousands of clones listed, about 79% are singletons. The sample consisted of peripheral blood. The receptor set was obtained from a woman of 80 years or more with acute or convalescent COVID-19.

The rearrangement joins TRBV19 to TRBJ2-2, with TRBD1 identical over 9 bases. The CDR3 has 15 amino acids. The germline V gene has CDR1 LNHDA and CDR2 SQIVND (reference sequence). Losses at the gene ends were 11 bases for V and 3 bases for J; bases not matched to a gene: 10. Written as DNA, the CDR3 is TGTGCCTACCCACAGGGGGCTAAGTACACCGGGGAGCTGTTTTTT. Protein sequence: CAYPQGAKYTGELFF.

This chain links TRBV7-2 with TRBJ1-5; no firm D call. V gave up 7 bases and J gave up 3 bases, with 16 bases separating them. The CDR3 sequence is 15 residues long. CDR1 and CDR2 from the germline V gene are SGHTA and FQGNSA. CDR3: CASNSGGRDNQPQHF. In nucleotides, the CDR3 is TGTGCCAGCAATTCGGGAGGACGGGACAATCAGCCCCAGCATTTT.

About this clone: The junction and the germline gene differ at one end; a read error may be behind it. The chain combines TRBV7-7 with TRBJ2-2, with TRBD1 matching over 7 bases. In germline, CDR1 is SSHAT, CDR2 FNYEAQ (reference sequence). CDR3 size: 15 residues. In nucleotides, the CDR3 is TGTGCTAGCAGCCTACGACAGGGTGGCACCGGGGAGCTGTTTTTT. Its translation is CASSLRQGGTGELFF.

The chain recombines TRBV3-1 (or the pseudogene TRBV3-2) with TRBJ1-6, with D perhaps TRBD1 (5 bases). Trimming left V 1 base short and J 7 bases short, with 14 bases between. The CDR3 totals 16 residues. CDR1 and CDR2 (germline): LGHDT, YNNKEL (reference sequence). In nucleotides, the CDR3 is TGTGCCAGCAGCCAAGGGTTGTCAGGGAGGAATTCACCCCTCCACTTT. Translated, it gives CASSQGLSGRNSPLHF.

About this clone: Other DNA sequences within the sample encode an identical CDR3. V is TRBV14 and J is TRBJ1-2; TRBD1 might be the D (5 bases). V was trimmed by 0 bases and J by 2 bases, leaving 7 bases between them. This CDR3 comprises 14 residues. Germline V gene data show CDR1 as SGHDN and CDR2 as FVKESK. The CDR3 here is CASSQDRANYGYTF. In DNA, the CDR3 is TGTGCCAGCAGCCAAGACAGGGCCAACTATGGCTACACCTTC.

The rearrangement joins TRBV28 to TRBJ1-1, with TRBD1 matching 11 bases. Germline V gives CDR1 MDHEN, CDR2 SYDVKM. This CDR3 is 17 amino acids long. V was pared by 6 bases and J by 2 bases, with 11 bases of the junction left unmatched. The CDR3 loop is CASSLRTGGLFNTEAFF. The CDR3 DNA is TGTGCCAGCAGCCTGAGGACAGGGGGCCTTTTTAACACTGAAGCTTTCTTT.

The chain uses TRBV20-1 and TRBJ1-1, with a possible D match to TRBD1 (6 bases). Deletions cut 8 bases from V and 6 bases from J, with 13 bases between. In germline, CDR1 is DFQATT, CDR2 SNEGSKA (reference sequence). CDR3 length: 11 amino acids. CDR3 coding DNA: TGCAGTCGAAACAGGGAAGCTGAAGCTTTCTTT. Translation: CSRNREAEAFF.

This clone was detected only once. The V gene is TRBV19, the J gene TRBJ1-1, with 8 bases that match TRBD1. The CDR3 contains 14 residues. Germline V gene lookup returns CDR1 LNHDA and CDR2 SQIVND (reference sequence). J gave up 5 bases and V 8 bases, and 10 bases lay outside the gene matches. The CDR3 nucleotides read TGTGCCAGTCGAAGAGGGACAGGAGAGACTGAAGCTTTCTTT. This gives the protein CASRRGTGETEAFF.

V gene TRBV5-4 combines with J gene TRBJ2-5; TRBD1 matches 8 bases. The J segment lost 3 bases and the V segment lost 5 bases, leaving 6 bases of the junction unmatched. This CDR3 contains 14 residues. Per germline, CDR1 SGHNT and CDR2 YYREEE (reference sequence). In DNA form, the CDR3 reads TGTGCCAGCAGGAGGGACAGGCCGGAAGAGACCCAGTACTTC. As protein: CASRRDRPEETQYF.

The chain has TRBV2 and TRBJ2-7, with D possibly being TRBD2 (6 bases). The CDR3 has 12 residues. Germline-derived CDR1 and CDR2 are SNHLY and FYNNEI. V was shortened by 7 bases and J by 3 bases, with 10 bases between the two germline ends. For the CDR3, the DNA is TGTGCCAGCAAGGTGGGGGGCTACGAGCAGTACTTC. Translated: CASKVGGYEQYF.

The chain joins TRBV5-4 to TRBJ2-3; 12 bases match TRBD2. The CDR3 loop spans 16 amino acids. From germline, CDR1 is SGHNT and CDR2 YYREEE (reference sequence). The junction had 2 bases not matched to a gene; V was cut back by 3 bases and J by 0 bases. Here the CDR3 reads CASSSGLAGSTDTQYF. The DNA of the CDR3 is TGTGCCAGCAGCTCCGGACTAGCGGGGAGCACAGATACGCAGTATTTT.

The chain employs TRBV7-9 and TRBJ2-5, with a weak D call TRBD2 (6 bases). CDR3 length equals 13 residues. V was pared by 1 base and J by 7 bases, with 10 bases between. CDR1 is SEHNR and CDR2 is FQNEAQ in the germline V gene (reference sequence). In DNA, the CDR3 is TGTGCCAGCAGCTTAGTCGCGGGGCGGACCCAGTACTTC. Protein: CASSLVAGRTQYF.

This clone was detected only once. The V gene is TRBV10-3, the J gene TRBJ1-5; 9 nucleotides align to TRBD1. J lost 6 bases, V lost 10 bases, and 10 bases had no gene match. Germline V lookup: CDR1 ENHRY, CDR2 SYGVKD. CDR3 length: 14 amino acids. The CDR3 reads CATANRTGAQPQHF. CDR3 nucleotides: TGTGCCACCGCCAACAGGACAGGGGCTCAGCCCCAGCATTTT.

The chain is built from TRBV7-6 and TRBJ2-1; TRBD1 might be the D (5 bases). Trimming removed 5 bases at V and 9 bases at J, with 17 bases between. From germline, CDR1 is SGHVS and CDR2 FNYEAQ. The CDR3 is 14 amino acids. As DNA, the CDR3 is TGTGCCAGCAGCCGCGCCCCCAGGGTCAGTGAGCAGTTCTTC. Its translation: CASSRAPRVSEQFF.

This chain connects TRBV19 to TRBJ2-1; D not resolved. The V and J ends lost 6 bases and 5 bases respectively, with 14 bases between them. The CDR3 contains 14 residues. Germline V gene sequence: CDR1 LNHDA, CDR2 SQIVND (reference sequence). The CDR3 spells CASSPVVLDNEQFF. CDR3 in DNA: TGTGCCAGTAGCCCGGTTGTTTTGGACAATGAGCAGTTCTTC.

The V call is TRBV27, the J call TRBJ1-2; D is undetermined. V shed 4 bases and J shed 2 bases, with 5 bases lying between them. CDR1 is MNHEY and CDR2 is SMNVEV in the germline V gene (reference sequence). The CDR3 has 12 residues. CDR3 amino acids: CASSSRNYGYTF. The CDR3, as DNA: TGTGCCAGCAGTTCCCGGAACTATGGCTACACCTTC.

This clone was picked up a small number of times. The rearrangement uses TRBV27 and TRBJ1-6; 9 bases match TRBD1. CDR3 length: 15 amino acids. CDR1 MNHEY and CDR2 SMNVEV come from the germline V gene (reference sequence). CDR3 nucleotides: TGTGCGCAAACCCAGGGACAGGGTTATAATTCACCCCTCCACTTT. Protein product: CAQTQGQGYNSPLHF.

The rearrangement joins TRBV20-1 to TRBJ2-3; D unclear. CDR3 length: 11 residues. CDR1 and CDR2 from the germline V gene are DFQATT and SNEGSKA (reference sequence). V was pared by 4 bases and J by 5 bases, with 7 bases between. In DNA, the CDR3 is TGCAGTGCTAACCACGGAGATACGCAGTATTTT. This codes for CSANHGDTQYF.